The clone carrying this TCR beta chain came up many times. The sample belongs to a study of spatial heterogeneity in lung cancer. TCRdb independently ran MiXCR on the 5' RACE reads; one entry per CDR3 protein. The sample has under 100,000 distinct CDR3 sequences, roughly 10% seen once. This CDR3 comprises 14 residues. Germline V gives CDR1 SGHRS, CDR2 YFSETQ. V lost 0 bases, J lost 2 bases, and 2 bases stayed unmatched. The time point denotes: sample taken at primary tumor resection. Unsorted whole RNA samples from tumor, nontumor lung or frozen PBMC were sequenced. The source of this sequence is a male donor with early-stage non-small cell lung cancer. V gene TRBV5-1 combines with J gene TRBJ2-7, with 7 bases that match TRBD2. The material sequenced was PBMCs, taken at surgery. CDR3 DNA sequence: TGCGCCAGCAGCTTGGCCGGGGGGACCTACGAGCAGTACTTC. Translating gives CASSLAGGTYEQYF. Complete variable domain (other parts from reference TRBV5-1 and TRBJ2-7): KAGVTQTPRYLIKTRGQQVTLSCSPISGHRSVSWYQQTPGQGLQFLFEYFSETQRNKGNFPGRFSGRQFSNSRSEMNVSTLELGDSALYLCASSLAGGTYEQYFGPGTRLTVT.